Detailed here is one T cell receptor beta chain. Its antigen is currently unknown. The data were produced by immunoSEQ multiplex PCR, yet TCRdb's version contains in-frame clones alone and is incomplete. Among approximately 66,000 clones, about 85% were seen once, and the ten largest hold approximately 0.81%. The data originate from a study of OX40 agonist ivuxolimab in advanced cancers. Germline CDR1 MNHNS, CDR2 SASEGT. Trimming left V 3 bases short and J 4 bases short, with 10 bases between. This CDR3 comprises 14 residues. Study-wide points: Both blood CD4+ and CD8+ T cells showed clonal growth by week 6 at 0.1 to 3.0 mg/kg. Relative to CD4+, CD8+ T cells held more expanded clones on average.

The chain has TRBV6-1 and TRBJ2-1; D perhaps matches TRBD2 (5 bases). This TCR came from an adult with an advanced solid tumor such as melanoma, head and neck, liver or kidney cancer. The sequencing here drew on CD4+ or CD8+ T cells sorted from blood, taken in a trial of the OX40 agonist ivuxolimab. CDR3 sequence reads: CASSEILGYNEQFF. The CDR3 DNA is TGTGCCAGCAGTGAGATACTAGGGTACAATGAGCAGTTCTTC.